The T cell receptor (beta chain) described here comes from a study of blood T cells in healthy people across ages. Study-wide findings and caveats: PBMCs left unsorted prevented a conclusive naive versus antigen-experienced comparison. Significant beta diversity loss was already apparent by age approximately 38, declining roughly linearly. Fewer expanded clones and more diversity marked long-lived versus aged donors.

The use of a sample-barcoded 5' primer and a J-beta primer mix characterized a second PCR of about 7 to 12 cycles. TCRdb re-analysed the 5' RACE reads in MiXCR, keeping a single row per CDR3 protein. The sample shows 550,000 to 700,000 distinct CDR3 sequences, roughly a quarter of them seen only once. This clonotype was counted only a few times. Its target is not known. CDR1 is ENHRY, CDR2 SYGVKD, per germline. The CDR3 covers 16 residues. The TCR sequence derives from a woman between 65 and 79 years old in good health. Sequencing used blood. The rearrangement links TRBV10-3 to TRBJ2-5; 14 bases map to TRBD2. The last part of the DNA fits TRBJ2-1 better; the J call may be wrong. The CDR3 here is CAISAGLAGGKDEQFF. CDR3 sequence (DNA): TGTGCCATCAGTGCTGGACTAGCGGGGGGTAAGGATGAGCAGTTCTTC.